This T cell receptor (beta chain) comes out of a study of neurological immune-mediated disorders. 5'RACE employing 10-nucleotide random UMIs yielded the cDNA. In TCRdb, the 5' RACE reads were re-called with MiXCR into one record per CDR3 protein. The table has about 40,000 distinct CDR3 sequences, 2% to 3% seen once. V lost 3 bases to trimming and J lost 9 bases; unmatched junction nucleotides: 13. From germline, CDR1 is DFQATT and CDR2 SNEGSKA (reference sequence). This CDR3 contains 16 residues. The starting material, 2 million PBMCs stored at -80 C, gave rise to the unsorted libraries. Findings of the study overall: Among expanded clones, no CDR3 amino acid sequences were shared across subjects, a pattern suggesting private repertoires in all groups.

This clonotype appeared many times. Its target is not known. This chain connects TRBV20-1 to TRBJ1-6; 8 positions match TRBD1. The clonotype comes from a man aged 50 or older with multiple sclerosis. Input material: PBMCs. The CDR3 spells CSARRTGIFPSSPLHF. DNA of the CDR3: TGCAGTGCTAGGAGGACAGGGATATTTCCTAGTTCACCCCTCCACTTT.